Described below is a single TCR beta chain sequence and its context. The antigen it binds to is not known. Qualities for individual bases were not recorded, and no much larger clone is one base off. The record originates from a study of shared clonotypes between healthy human individuals (dated by TCRdb to 2018 to 2021). Looking at the study overall: The cohort included three men and a couple of women between 18 and 49 years of age. For each donor, three plates each were used for CD4 naive and CD4 memory, two plates were used for CD8 naive, and one plate was used for CD8 memory. To estimate repertoire size and how much clonotypes are shared between individuals, the study performed deep sequencing of blood TCR repertoires from roughly five healthy adults. To increase sequencing depth and limit assay-specific biases, TCR repertoire library preparation and sequencing were carried out by different laboratories using diverse techniques. Per donor, leukapheresis produced somewhere between about 0.94 and 10 billion PBMCs. Overall results and qualifications from the work: Sampling was restricted to blood, and TCR repertoires in tissue are likely to differ from TCR repertoires in blood. Compared with non-shared clonotypes, clonotypes shared by all four sorted-subset donors had higher generation probabilities. Because the study included only a small number of donors, the genetic and exposure-history diversity represented was limited. About 5% of naive CD4, around 3.5% of naive CD8, approximately 2% of memory CD4, and about 0.4% of memory CD8 clonotypes were shared across a few donors. Even with the large sequencing depth, rarefaction of the sorted-subset datasets indicated that sequencing was incomplete. Pairwise subsampling led to the expectation that sequencing depth would affect the degree of clonotype sharing among donors. Naive subsets generally had larger estimated clonotype richness than memory subsets.

Donors were healthy HIV-negative adults with no recently reported acute infections or vaccinations. All donors were Caucasian adults living in Nashville, Tennessee, USA. Magnetic negative selection was used to enrich CD4+ T cells, after which naive cells were positively selected on CD45RA and the negative fraction became the memory subset. Blood was collected by leukapheresis, and PBMCs were isolated by Ficoll-Histopaque density gradient centrifugation and then cryopreserved in liquid nitrogen vapor phase. Analytical flow cytometry was used to check the purity and quantity of each magnetically sorted T cell population. From each sorted fraction, genomic DNA was isolated and quantified by UV absorbance on a Nanodrop 2000c. The CDR3 runs 14 residues from the cysteine to the phenylalanine. Just CDR3 DNA is preserved here, 42 bases in frame from base 1. The CDR1 and CDR2 encoded by the germline V gene are SNHLY and FYNNEI. Trimming costs V 7 bases and J 7 bases, and their ends lie 17 bases apart.

Using the deep immunoSEQ assay, TCR CDR3 regions were amplified from genomic DNA by multiplex PCR. Genomic DNA extracted from each cell subset was distributed evenly over all wells of several immunoSEQ 96-well plates, and each plate served as one replicate. Each replicate PCR for sorted subsets received roughly 200 ng genomic DNA, equal to 30,000 or so T cell genomes. Purified libraries were measured with a Qubit 3.0 fluorometer, size-checked on a Bioanalyzer 2100, and measured again with the KAPA Library Quantification kit. A separate single-read 150-cycle Illumina NextSeq 550 flow cell was used to sequence each immunoSEQ 96-well plate. Per the authors' processing: The immunoSEQ output contained only junctional sequences without quality scores, so filtering could not match that applied to full-length reads. To assign V/J genes and CDR3, sequences were annotated using PyIR, a Python wrapper for IgBLAST v1.9, with IMGT germline references. Reads were filtered out if the reads had weak V/J assignments (E-value above 1e-6), no CDR3, stop codons, out-of-frame junctions, or ambiguous translated residues. V3J clonotypes were defined as sequences sharing an identical inferred V gene, J gene, and CDR3 amino acid sequence. Percentage overlap between repertoires was calculated by dividing the number of shared unique clonotypes by the size of the smaller repertoire. Three approaches were used to assess repertoire richness: RTK rarefaction, the Chao1 estimator, and Recon v2.1 estimates of unobserved clonotypes. Generation probabilities for all TCRbeta clonotypes obtained by the gDNA method from a handful of donors were computed using OLGA. TCRdb carries this immuneACCESS record with in-frame sequences only. Its versions omit some clonotypes, under half of them owing to an unresolved V gene in the studies checked, with the rest unexplained. The D gene and trimming were derived from the DNA, and the V and J assignments and clone size from that table. In this sample the table shows approximately 330,000 clones, over 70% of which occur a single time. Of the sample, around 9.3% is held by the ten largest clones.

Material: memory CD4+ T cells sorted from blood. The cell subset or site label, read with the paper, signifies: CD45RA-negative fraction. The clonotype originates from a man under 40 in good health. This receptor chain uses TRBV2 and TRBJ1-5, with the D gene not confidently named. The CDR3 protein is CASTRAPSAQPQHF. The nucleotide sequence is TGTGCCAGCACACGGGCCCCATCGGCCCAGCCCCAGCATTTT. Where the CDR3 stops, the reference TRBV2 and TRBJ1-5 genes take over; the full variable domain is EPEVTQTPSHQVTQMGQEVILRCVPISNHLYFYWYRQILGQKVEFLVSFYNNEISEKSEIFDDQFSVERPDGSNFTLKIRSTKLEDSAMYFCASTRAPSAQPQHFGDGTRLSIL.